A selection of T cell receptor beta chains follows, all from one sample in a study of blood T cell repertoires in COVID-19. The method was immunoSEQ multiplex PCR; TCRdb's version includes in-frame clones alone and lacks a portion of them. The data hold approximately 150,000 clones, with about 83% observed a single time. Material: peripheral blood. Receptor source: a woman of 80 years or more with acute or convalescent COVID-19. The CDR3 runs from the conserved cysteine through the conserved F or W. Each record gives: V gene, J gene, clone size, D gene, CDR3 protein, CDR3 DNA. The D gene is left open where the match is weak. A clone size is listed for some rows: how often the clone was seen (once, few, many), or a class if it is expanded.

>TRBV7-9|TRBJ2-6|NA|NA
CASSLALQAYSGANVLTF
TGTGCCAGCAGCTTAGCGTTACAGGCTTACTCTGGGGCCAACGTCCTGACTTTC
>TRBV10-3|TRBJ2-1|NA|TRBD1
CAISATSGGGPNEQFF
TGTGCCATCAGTGCAACATCAGGGGGCGGACCAAATGAGCAGTTCTTC
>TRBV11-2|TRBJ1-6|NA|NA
CASSSSSYNSPLHF
TGTGCCAGCAGCTCTAGCTCCTATAATTCACCCCTCCACTTT
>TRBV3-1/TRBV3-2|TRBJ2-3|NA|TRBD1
CASSQDRTFRDTQYF
TGTGCCAGCAGCCAGGACAGGACATTTCGAGATACGCAGTATTTT
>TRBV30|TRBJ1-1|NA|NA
CAWSVMNTEAFF
TGTGCCTGGAGTGTTATGAACACTGAAGCTTTCTTT
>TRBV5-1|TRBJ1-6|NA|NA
CASSLSGEGNSPLHF
TGCGCCAGCAGCTTGTCCGGGGAGGGTAATTCACCCCTCCACTTT
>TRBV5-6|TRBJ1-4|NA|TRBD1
CASSLRGGLGTF
TGTGCCAGCAGCTTGAGAGGGGGCTTAGGGACTTTT
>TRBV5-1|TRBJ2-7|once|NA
CASSWGGGSSYEQYF
TGCGCCAGCAGCTGGGGTGGGGGGTCCTCCTACGAGCAGTACTTC
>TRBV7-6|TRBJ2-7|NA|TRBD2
CASSGLADSSYEQYF
TGTGCCAGCAGTGGACTAGCCGACAGCTCCTACGAGCAGTACTTC
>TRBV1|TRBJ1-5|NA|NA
CTSSQVRTGAIGNDQPQHF
TGCACCAGCAGCCAAGTTCGGACAGGGGCGATTGGTAATGATCAGCCCCAGCATTTT
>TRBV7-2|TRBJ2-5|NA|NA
CASSLGIGVQETQYF
TGTGCCAGCAGCTTAGGGATCGGGGTGCAAGAGACCCAGTACTTC
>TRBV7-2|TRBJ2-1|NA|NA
CASSLAGTAGEQFF
TGTGCCAGCAGCTTAGCCGGCACTGCAGGTGAGCAGTTCTTC
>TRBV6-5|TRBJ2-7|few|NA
CASRKEWRGGYEQYF
TGTGCCAGCAGGAAAGAATGGCGGGGAGGCTACGAGCAGTACTTC
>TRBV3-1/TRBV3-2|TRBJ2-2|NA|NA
CASSPQTGYTGELFF
TGTGCCAGCAGCCCCCAGACAGGTTACACCGGGGAGCTGTTTTTT
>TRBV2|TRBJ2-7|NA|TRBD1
CASRAGTGAHYEQYF
TGTGCCAGCAGGGCCGGGACAGGGGCCCACTACGAGCAGTACTTC
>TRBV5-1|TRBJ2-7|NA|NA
CASSLEGATYEQYF
TGCGCCAGCAGCTTGGAAGGGGCTACGTACGAGCAGTACTTC
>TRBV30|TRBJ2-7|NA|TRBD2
CAWTAGLASSYEQYF
TGTGCCTGGACCGCCGGACTAGCGAGCTCCTACGAGCAGTACTTC
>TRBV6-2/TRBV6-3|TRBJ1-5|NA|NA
CASSYGGFPNNQPQHF
TGTGCCAGCAGTTACGGAGGGTTTCCTAACAATCAGCCCCAGCATTTT
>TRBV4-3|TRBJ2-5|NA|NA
CASSQEPGAETQYF
TGCGCCAGCAGCCAAGAACCAGGGGCGGAGACCCAGTACTTC
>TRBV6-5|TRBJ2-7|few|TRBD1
CASREMTGGSVEQYF
TGTGCCAGCAGAGAGATGACAGGGGGCTCAGTCGAGCAGTACTTC
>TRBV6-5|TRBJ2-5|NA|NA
CASNVGQLRGTQYF
TGTGCCAGCAACGTCGGACAGCTCAGGGGGACCCAGTACTTC
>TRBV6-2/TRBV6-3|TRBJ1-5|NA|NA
CASSYRDFAASSGQPQHF
TGTGCCAGCAGTTACCGGGACTTTGCGGCTTCAAGTGGGCAGCCCCAGCATTTT
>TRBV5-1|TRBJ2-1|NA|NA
CASSLGQYNEQFF
TGCGCCAGCAGCCTTGGACAGTACAATGAGCAGTTCTTC
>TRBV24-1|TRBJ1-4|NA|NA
CATSDLSRDMDEKLFF
TGTGCCACCAGTGACCTGAGCCGGGACATGGATGAAAAACTGTTTTTT
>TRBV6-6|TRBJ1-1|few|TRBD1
CAGTRGQGTEAFF
TGTGCCGGCACGAGGGGGCAGGGCACTGAAGCTTTCTTT
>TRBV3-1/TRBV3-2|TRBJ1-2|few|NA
CASSRTEANYGYTF
TGTGCCAGCAGCCGGACAGAAGCTAACTATGGCTACACCTTC
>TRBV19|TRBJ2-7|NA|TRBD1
CASSPPGQGANEQYF
TGTGCCAGTAGTCCCCCGGGACAGGGGGCCAACGAGCAGTACTTC
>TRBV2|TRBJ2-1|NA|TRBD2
CATGLAEYNEQFF
TGTGCCACCGGACTAGCGGAGTACAATGAGCAGTTCTTC
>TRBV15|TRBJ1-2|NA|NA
CATSRDAVGYGYTF
TGTGCCACCAGCAGAGACGCGGTTGGTTATGGCTACACCTTC
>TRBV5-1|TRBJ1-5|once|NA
CASSLAMAQASPQHF
TGCGCCAGCAGCTTGGCCATGGCACAGGCTTCGCCCCAGCATTTT
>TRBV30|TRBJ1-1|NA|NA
CAWRSAAALW
TGTGCCTGGAGAAGTGCGGCAGCTCTTTGG
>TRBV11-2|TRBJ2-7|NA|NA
CASSFSRGYEQYF
TGTGCCAGCAGCTTCAGCAGGGGCTACGAGCAGTACTTC
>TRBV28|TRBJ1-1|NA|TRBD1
CASSLNHRGRAEAFF
TGTGCCAGCAGTTTGAATCACAGGGGGAGGGCTGAAGCTTTCTTT
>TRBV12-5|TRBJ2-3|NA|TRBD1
CASNRDSKSTDTQYF
TGTGCTAGCAACCGGGACAGCAAAAGCACAGATACGCAGTATTTT
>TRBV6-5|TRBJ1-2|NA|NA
CASSWDSANYGYTF
TGTGCCAGCAGTTGGGACTCAGCTAACTATGGCTACACCTTC
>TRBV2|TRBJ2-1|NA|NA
CASSASRVGIDNEQFF
TGTGCCAGCAGTGCCTCGCGGGTGGGGATCGACAATGAGCAGTTCTTC
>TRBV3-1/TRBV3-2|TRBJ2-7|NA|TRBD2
CASSQTSGSYEQYF
TGTGCCAGCAGCCAGACTAGCGGTTCCTACGAGCAGTACTTC
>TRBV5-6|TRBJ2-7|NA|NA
CASRRRELNLYEQYF
TGTGCCAGCAGAAGGAGGGAACTGAATTTATACGAGCAGTACTTC
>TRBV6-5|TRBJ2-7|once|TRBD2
CASRLAGGYEQYF
TGTGCCAGTCGACTAGCGGGAGGCTACGAGCAGTACTTC
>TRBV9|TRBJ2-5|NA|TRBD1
CASSETGLETQYF
TGTGCCAGCAGCGAGACAGGGCTGGAGACCCAGTACTTC
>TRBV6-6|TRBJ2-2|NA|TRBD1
CASKPRGTGELFF
TGTGCCAGTAAACCCAGGGGGACAGGGGAGCTGTTTTTT
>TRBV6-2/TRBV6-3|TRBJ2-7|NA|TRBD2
CASSGTSGAYEQYF
TGTGCCAGCAGTGGGACTAGCGGGGCCTACGAGCAGTACTTC
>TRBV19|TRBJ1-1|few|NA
CASSIGTKNTEAFF
TGTGCCAGTAGTATAGGGACAAAGAACACTGAAGCTTTCTTT
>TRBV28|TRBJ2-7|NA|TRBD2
CASSLELAGGLEQYF
TGTGCCAGCAGTTTAGAACTAGCGGGGGGGCTTGAGCAGTACTTC
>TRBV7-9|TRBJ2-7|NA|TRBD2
CASSPGLAGVYEQYF
TGTGCCAGCAGCCCGGGACTAGCGGGAGTCTATGAGCAGTACTTC
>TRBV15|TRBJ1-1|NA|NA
CATSGEGDSEAFF
TGTGCCACCAGCGGAGAGGGAGATTCTGAAGCTTTCTTT
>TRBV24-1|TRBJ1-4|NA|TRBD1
CATSDFRAGDRAEKLFF
TGTGCCACCAGTGATTTTAGGGCGGGGGACAGGGCTGAAAAACTGTTTTTT
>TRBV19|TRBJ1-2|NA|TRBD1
CASSTGTAGGYTF
TGTGCCAGTAGTACCGGGACAGCCGGTGGCTACACCTTC
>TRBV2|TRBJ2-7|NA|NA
CASTGRGNSYEQYF
TGTGCCAGCACTGGCCGGGGGAACTCCTACGAGCAGTACTTC
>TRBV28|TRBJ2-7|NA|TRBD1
CASSTPGQGYEQYF
TGTGCCAGCAGCACGCCGGGACAGGGATACGAGCAGTACTTC
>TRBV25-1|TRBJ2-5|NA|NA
CASSKQGLVDQETQYF
TGTGCCAGCAGTAAGCAGGGTCTAGTTGACCAAGAGACCCAGTACTTC
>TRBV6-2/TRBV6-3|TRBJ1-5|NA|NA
CASSRPSPQAQHF
TGTGCCAGCAGTCGTCCGAGCCCTCAAGCCCAGCATTTT
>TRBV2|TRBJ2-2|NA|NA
CASSEGNSGTGELFF
TGTGCCAGCAGTGAGGGTAACTCGGGCACCGGGGAGCTGTTTTTT
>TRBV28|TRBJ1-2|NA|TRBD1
CASSSTGQVMWGYTF
TGTGCCAGCAGTTCCACCGGACAGGTTATGTGGGGCTACACCTTC
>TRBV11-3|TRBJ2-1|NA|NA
CASSFRLVPGNEQFF
TGTGCCAGCAGCTTTAGACTAGTGCCGGGGAATGAGCAGTTCTTC
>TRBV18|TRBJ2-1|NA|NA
CASSPGLVAGNEQFF
TGTGCCAGCTCACCCGGGTTGGTAGCTGGCAATGAGCAGTTCTTC
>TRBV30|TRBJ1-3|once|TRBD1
CAFVRGPQSSGNTIYF
TGTGCCTTCGTTAGGGGGCCCCAGAGCTCTGGAAACACCATATATTTT
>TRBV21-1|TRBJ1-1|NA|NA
CASSSYRGPETEAFF
TGTGCCAGCAGCAGCTACAGGGGGCCTGAAACTGAAGCTTTCTTT